This record covers a single T cell receptor beta chain. Its target is not known. Germline V lookup: CDR1 MNHEY, CDR2 SVGAGI. J gave up 3 bases and V 8 bases, and 6 bases lay outside the gene matches. CDR3 length: 13 amino acids. The PCR was carried out with 60 Vbeta primers and 13 Jbeta primers. Here immunoSEQ multiplex PCR was the method, and the copy in TCRdb shows in-frame clones only, minus some. The table lists 95,000 or so clones, roughly 70% of them singletons. The record originates from a study of cytomegalovirus exposure and HLA in healthy donors. Regarding the study as a whole: Indistinguishable V segments such as TRBV6-2 and TRBV6-3 were excluded. Presence/absence analyses supposed approximately even sequencing depth among donors.

This chain joins TRBV6-5 and TRBJ1-1; 7 nucleotides match TRBD1. The clonotype comes from a woman between 45 and 60 years old in good health and CMV-seropositive. Sequencing input: PBMCs. CDR3 nucleotides: TGTGCCAGCCGACAGGGCCCCCACACTGAAGCTTTCTTT. Its translation is CASRQGPHTEAFF.